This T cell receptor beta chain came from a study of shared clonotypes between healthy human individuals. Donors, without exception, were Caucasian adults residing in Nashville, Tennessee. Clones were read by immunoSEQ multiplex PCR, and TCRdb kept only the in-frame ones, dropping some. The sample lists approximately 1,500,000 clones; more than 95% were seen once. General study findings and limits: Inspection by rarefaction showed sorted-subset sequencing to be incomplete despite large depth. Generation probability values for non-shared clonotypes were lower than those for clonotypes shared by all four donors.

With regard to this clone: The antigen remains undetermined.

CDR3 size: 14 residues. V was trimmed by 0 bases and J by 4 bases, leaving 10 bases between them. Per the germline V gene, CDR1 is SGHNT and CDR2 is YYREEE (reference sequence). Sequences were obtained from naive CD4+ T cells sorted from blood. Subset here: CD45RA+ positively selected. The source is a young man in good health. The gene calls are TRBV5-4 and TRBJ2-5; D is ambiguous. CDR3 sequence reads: CASSLGQIRETQYF. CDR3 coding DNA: TGTGCCAGCAGCTTGGGGCAGATAAGAGAGACCCAGTACTTC. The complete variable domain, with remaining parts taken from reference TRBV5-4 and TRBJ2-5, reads ETGVTQSPTHLIKTRGQQVTLRCSSQSGHNTVSWYQQALGQGPQFIFQYYREEENGRGNFPPRFSGLQFPNYSSELNVNALELDDSALYLCASSLGQIRETQYFGPGTRLLVL.